This TCR beta chain was documented in a study of blood T cell repertoires in COVID-19. Study processing details: Estimation of nucleated cell counts was performed using reference gene primer amplification. Sequencing used immunoSEQ multiplex PCR; TCRdb keeps in-frame clones, though not all of them. V and J calls and clone size are copied from that table; D and trimming were computed from the DNA. The sample shows roughly 280,000 clones, about 87% of them seen only once. Participants' own reports of clinical history determined their cohort assignment. Per the germline V gene, CDR1 is MNHEY and CDR2 is SMNVEV (reference sequence). V shed 5 bases, J shed 7 bases, and the junction held 7 bases outside the gene matches. This CDR3 contains 14 residues.

V gene TRBV27 combines with J gene TRBJ1-5; 8 bases line up with TRBD1. The source of this sequence is a woman aged 45-59 years who had recovered from COVID-19. Sequenced sample: PBMCs or T cells enriched from blood (not recorded which). Written as DNA, the CDR3 is TGTGCCAGCAGTCCACAGGGGGACGGACAGCCCCAGCATTTT. Translated, it gives CASSPQGDGQPQHF.